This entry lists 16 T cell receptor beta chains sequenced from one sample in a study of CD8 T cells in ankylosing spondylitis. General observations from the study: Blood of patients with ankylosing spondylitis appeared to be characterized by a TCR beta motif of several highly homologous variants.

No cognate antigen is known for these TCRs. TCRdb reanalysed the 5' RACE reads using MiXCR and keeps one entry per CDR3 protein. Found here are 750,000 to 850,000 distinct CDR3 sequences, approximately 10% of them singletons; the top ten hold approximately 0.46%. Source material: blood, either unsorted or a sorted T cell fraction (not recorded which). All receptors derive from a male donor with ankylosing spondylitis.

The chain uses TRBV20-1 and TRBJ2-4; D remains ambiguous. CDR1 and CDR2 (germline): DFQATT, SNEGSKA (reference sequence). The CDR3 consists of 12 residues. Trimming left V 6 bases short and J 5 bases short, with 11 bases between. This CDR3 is CSAPTPENIQYF. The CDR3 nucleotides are TGCAGTGCCCCCACTCCCGAAAACATTCAGTACTTC.

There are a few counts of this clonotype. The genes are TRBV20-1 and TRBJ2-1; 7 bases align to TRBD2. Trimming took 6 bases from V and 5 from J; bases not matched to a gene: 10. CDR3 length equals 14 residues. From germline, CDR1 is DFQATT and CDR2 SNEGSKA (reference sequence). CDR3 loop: CSADWNRGDNEQFF. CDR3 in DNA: TGCAGTGCCGACTGGAACCGGGGGGACAATGAGCAGTTCTTC.

This chain's CDR3 is CASSHVPGSKSFYGYTF. CDR3 bases: TGTGCCAGCAGCCATGTACCGGGAAGTAAATCTTTCTATGGCTACACCTTC. The chain uses TRBV7-9 and TRBJ1-2; unclear D gene. CDR3 length: 17 amino acids. Germline lookup yields CDR1 SEHNR and CDR2 FQNEAQ (reference sequence). V lost 5 bases, J lost 4 bases, and 23 bases lay in between.

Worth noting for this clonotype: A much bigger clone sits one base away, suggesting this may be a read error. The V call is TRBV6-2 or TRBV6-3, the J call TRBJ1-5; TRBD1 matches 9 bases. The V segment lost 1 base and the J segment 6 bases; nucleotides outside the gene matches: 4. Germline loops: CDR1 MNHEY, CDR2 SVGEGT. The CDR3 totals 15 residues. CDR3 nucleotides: TGTGCCAGCAGTTACTTTGGGACAGGGACTCAGCCCCAGCATTTT. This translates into CASSYFGTGTQPQHF.

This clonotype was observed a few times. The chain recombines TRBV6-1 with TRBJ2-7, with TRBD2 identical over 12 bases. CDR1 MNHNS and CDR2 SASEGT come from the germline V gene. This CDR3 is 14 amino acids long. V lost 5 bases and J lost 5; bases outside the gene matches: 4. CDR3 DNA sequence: TGTGCCAGCAGTCGACTAGCGGGAGAGGACGAGCAGTACTTC. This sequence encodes CASSRLAGEDEQYF.

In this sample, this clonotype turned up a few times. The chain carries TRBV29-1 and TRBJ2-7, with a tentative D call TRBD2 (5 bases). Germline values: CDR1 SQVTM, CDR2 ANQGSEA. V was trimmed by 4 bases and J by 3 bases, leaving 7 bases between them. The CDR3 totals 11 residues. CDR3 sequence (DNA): TGCAGCGTTGGAGGGCTCTACGAGCAGTACTTC. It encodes CSVGGLYEQYF.

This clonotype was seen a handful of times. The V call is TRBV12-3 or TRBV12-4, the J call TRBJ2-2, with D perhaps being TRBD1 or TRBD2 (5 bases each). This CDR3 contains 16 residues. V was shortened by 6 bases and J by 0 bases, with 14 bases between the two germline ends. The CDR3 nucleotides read TGTGCCAGCAGGCCGGGGCTAAAGGCGAACACCGGGGAGCTGTTTTTT. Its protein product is CASRPGLKANTGELFF.

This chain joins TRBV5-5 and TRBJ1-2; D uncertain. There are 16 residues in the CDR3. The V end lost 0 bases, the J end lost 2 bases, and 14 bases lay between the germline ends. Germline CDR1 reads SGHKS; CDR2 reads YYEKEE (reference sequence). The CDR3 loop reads CASSLAAQAVNYGYTF. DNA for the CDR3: TGTGCCAGCAGCTTGGCCGCGCAGGCCGTAAACTATGGCTACACCTTC.

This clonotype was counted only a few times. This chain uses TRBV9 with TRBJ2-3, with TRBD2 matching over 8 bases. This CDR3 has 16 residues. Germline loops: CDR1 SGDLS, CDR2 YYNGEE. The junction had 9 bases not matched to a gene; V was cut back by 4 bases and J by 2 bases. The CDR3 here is CASSSGAGEYTDTQYF. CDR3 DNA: TGTGCCAGCAGCTCGGGAGCGGGGGAGTACACAGATACGCAGTATTTT.

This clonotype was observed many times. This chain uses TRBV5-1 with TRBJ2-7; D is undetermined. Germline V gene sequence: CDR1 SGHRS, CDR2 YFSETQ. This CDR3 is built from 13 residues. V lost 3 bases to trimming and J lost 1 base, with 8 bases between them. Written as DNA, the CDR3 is TGCGCCAGCAGCTCCACTCGGTCCTACGAGCAGTACTTC. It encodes CASSSTRSYEQYF.

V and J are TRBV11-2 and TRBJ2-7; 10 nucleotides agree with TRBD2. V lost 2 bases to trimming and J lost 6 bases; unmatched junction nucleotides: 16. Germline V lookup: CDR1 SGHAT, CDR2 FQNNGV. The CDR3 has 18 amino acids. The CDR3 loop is CASSLRSGRAMALIEQYF. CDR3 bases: TGTGCCAGCAGCTTAAGAAGCGGGAGGGCCATGGCCTTAATCGAGCAGTACTTC.

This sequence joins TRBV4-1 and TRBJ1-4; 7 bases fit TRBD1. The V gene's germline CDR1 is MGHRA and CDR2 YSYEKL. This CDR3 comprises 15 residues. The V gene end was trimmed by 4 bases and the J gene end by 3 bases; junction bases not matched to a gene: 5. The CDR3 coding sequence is TGCGCCAGCAGCCTAGGACAGGCGGCTAATGAAAAACTGTTTTTT. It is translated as CASSLGQAANEKLFF.

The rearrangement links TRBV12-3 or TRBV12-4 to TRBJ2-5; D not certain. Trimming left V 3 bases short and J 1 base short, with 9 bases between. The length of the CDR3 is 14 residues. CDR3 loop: CASSFRQSQETQYF. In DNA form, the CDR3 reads TGTGCCAGCAGTTTCAGACAAAGCCAAGAGACCCAGTACTTC.

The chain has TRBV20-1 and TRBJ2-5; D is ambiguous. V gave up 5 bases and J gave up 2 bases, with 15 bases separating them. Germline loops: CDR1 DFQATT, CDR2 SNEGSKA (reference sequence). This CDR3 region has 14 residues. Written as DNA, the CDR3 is TGCAGTGCTCGAAAAGGCCTACCACAAGAGACCCAGTACTTC. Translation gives CSARKGLPQETQYF.

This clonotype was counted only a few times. The CDR3, as DNA: TGTGCCAGCAGCAACTCTGGGACCGGGGAGCTGTTTTTT. It is translated as CASSNSGTGELFF. This chain connects TRBV7-3 to TRBJ2-2; D gene uncertain. There are 13 residues in the CDR3. The V gene's germline CDR1 is SGHTA and CDR2 FQGTGA. The germline V and J ends were trimmed by 5 bases and 5 bases, with 9 bases remaining between them.

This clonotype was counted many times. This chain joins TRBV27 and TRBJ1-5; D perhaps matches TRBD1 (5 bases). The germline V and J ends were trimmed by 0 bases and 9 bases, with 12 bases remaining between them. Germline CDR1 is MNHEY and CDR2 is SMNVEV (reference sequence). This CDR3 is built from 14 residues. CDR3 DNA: TGTGCCAGCAGTTTATCAGGGACGGTGACGCCCCAGCATTTT. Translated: CASSLSGTVTPQHF.